The source of this TCR beta chain is a study of cytomegalovirus exposure and HLA in healthy donors. With 60 Vbeta and 13 Jbeta primers, the PCR was carried out. The data were produced by immunoSEQ multiplex PCR, yet TCRdb's version contains in-frame clones alone and is incomplete. The data show around 150,000 clones, 76% seen once. Overall study results and limits: Further analysis was carried out later, and it showed several of the most significant clusters appearing linked to common viral pathogens. Productive status was seen about 90% or about 30% of the time for most TCR beta V segments in an earlier analysis. TCR beta chains associated with HLA were, in a later analysis, more clonally expanded than equally common others. Many donors carried some public TCRs, although rarity characterized most TCR sequences.

A note on this clone: The antigen is unknown.

Germline V lookup: CDR1 SGHDT, CDR2 YYEEEE. Trimming cost V 0 bases and J 0 bases, with 12 bases left between them. This CDR3 contains 16 residues. The sequenced sample was PBMCs. This TCR came from a male donor in good health and CMV-seronegative. This chain joins TRBV5-6 and TRBJ1-1; weak D call: TRBD1 (6 bases). CDR3 loop: CASSLGGQGLNTEAFF. As DNA, the CDR3 is TGTGCCAGCAGCTTGGGGGGGCAGGGCCTGAACACTGAAGCTTTCTTT.